The 8 T cell receptor beta chains listed next were all sequenced from one sample in a study of T cells in pancreatic ductal adenocarcinoma. Selected pancreatic ductal adenocarcinoma patients had undergone surgery without neoadjuvant therapy. Profiling relied on immunoSEQ multiplex PCR, and the TCRdb table lists in-frame clones only, not all of them. The table records more than 85,000 clones, about 95% of them present only once. Sequencing was carried out using PBMCs. These receptors were collected from a human donor with pancreatic ductal adenocarcinoma.

Comments on this clone: Germline is not matched at one junction end, which may reflect a read error. This sequence joins TRBV7-7 and TRBJ2-3; TRBD2 is a possible D gene (6 bases). The germline gives CDR1 SSHAT, CDR2 FNYEAQ (reference sequence). CDR3 length equals 15 residues. The CDR3 protein is CASTPMGGIPDTQYF. The CDR3 DNA sequence: TGTGCTAGCACCCCTATGGGCGGGATACCAGATACGCAGTATTTT. The whole variable domain, remainder taken from reference TRBV7-7 and TRBJ2-3, is GAGVSQSPRYKVTKRGQDVTLRCDPISSHATLYWYQQALGQGPEFLTYFNYEAQPDKSGLPSDRFSAERPEGSISTLTIQRTEQRDSAMYRCASTPMGGIPDTQYFGPGTRLTVL.

The chain employs TRBV30 and TRBJ2-2; 9 bases agree with TRBD1. V shed 1 base, J shed 8 bases, and the junction held 8 bases outside the gene matches. The CDR3 covers 15 residues. Germline V gene data show CDR1 as GTSNPN and CDR2 as SVGIG (reference sequence). CDR3 in DNA: TGTGCCTGGAGTGGGGGACAGGGAATCGTGGGGGAGCTGTTTTTT. Amino acids: CAWSGGQGIVGELFF.

The chain employs TRBV4-1 and TRBJ1-3; D is undetermined. V gave up 1 base and J gave up 4 bases, with 14 bases separating them. CDR1 and CDR2 (germline): MGHRA, YSYEKL. This CDR3 has 16 residues. Written as DNA, the CDR3 is TGCGCCAGCAGCCAAGCCGTGAGGGATCGCGGAAACACCATATATTTT. As protein: CASSQAVRDRGNTIYF.

This chain connects TRBV7-2 to TRBJ1-2; 7 nucleotides agree with TRBD1. Germline values: CDR1 SGHTA, CDR2 FQGNSA. Unmatched junction bases numbered 4, after V lost 6 bases and J lost 0 bases. This CDR3 contains 14 residues. CDR3 loop: CASSPGTANYGYTF. The CDR3 DNA sequence: TGTGCCAGCAGTCCTGGGACAGCTAACTATGGCTACACCTTC.

This chain uses TRBV11-3 with TRBJ2-4; D ambiguous. CDR3 length: 14 amino acids. V lost 6 bases to trimming and J lost 6 bases, with 15 bases between them. Looked up from germline, CDR1 is SGHNT and CDR2 is YENEEA. The CDR3 spells CASSLREVVNIQYF. DNA for the CDR3: TGTGCCAGCAGTTTAAGAGAGGTCGTAAACATTCAGTACTTC.

This rearrangement joins TRBV6-6 to TRBJ1-2; no firm D call. With 6 bases removed from V and 4 bases from J, the gap between germline ends came to 6 bases. This CDR3 is built from 11 residues. CDR1 MNHNY and CDR2 SVGAGI come from the germline V gene (reference sequence). The CDR3 DNA reads as TGTGCCAGCAGCCCCTTCTATGGCTACACCTTC. Its translation is CASSPFYGYTF.

This rearrangement joins TRBV4-1 to TRBJ2-2; D uncertain. CDR1 is MGHRA, CDR2 YSYEKL, per germline. V lost 6 bases and J lost 0, with 14 bases in between. The CDR3 consists of 16 residues. The CDR3 sequence: CASRSPARANTGELFF. The CDR3 DNA is TGCGCCAGCAGATCCCCTGCGCGCGCGAACACCGGGGAGCTGTTTTTT.

This rearrangement joins TRBV5-6 to TRBJ2-1, with TRBD2 matching 9 bases. The CDR3 is made up of 14 amino acids. Germline CDR1 SGHDT, CDR2 YYEEEE. V shed 4 bases, J shed 9 bases, and the junction held 8 bases outside the gene matches. The CDR3 nucleotides read TGTGCCAGCAGCCAACGGACTAGCGAATTTGAGCAGTTCTTC. Its protein is CASSQRTSEFEQFF.